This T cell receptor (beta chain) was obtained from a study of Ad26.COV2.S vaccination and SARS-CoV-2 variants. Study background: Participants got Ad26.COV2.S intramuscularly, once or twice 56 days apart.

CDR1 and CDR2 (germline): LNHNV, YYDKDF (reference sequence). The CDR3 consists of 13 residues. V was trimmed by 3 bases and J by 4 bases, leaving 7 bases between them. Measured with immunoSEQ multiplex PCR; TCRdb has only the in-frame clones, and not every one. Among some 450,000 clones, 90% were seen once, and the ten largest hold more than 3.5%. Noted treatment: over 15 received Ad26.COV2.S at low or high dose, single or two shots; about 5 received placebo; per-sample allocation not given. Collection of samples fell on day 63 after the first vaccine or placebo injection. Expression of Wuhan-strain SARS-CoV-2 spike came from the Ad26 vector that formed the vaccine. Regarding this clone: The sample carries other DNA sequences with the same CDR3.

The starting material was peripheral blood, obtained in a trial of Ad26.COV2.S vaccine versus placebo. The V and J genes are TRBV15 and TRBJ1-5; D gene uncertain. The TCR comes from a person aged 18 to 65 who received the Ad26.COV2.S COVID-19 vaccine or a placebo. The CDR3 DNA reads TGTGCCACCAGCAGGGACCTAAATCAGCCCCAGCATTTT. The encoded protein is CATSRDLNQPQHF.